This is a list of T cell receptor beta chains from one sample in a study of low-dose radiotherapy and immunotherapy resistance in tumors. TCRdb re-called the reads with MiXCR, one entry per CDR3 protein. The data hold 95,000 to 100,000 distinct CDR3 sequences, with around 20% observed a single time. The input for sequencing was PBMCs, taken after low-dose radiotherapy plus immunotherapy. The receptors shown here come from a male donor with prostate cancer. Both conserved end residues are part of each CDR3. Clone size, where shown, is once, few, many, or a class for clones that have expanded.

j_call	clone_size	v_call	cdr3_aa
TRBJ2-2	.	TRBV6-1	CASSEYSGELFF
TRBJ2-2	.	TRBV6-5	CASSYGLAAGELFF
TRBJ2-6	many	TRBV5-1	CASSRGRNDGANVLTF
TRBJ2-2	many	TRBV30	CAWSILAGGPGRGELFF
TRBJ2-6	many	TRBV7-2	CASSLSGSTSGANVLTF
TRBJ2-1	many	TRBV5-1	CASSFLAPSSYNEQFF
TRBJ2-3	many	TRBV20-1	CSATPGADTQYF
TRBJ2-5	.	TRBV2	CASRLDGETQYF
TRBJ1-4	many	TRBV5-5	CASSPRAGVGEKLFF
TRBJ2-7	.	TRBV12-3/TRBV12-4	CASREGRVYEQYF
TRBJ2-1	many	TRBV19	CASSPGLVYNEQFF
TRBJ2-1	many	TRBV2	CASWGQGGNEQFF
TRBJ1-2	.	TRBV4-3	CASSHDRAGYGYTF
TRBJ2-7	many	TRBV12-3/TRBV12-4	CASSLSGHEQYF
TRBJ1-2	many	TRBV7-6	CASSLGSGRDPYGYTF
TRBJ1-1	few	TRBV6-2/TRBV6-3	CASMGLQGNTEAFF
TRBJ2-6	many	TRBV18	CASSPRGDSSGANVLTF
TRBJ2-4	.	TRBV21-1	CASSKPPFGQTNIQYF
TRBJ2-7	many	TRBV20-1	CSARRGIGEQYF
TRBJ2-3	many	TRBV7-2	CASSPQGLASHTQYF